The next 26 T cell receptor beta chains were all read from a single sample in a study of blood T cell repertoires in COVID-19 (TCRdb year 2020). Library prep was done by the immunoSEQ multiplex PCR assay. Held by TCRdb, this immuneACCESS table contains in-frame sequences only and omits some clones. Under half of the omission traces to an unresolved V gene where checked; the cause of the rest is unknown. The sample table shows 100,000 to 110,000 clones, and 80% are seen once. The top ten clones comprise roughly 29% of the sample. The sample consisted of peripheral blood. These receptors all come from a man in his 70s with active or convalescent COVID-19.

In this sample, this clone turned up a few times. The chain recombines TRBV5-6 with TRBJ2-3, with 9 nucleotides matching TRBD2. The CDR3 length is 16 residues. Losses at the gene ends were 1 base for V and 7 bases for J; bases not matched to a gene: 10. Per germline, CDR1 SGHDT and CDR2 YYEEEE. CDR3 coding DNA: TGTGCCAGCAGCTTGTACCGACTAGCGGAGCTCTATACGCAGTATTTT. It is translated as CASSLYRLAELYTQYF.

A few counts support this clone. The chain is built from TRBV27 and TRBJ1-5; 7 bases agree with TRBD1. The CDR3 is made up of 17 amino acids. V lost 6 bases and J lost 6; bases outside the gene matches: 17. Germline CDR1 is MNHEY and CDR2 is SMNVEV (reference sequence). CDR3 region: CASSTYGPGGMVQPQHF. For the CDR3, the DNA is TGTGCCAGCAGCACTTATGGGCCAGGGGGAATGGTTCAGCCCCAGCATTTT.

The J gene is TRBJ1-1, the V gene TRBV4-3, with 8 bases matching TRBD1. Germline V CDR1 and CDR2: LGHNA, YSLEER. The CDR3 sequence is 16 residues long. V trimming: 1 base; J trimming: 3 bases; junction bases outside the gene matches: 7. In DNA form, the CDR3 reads TGCGCCAGCAGCCAAGGCTACAGGGGGATGTACACTGAAGCTTTCTTT. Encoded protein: CASSQGYRGMYTEAFF.

CDR3 sequence reads: CASSLGGRSGANVLTF. CDR3 coding DNA: TGTGCCAGCAGCCTCGGGGGGAGGTCTGGGGCCAACGTCCTGACTTTC. The genes are TRBV6-2 or TRBV6-3 and TRBJ2-6, with 7 bases fitting TRBD2. Unmatched junction bases numbered 6, after V lost 6 bases and J lost 1 base. Looked up from germline, CDR1 is MNHEY and CDR2 is SVGEGT. The CDR3 has 16 residues.

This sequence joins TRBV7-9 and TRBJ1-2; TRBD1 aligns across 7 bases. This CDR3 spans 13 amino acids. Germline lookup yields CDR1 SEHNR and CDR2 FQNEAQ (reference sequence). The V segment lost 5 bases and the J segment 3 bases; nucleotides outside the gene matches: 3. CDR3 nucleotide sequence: TGTGCCAGCAGCCCCGACAGGGACTATGGCTACACCTTC. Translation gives CASSPDRDYGYTF. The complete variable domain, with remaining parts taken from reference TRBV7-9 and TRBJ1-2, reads DTGVSQNPRHKITKRGQNVTFRCDPISEHNRLYWYRQTLGQGPEFLTYFQNEAQLEKSRLLSDRFSAERPKGSFSTLEIQRTEQGDSAMYLCASSPDRDYGYTFGSGTRLTVV.

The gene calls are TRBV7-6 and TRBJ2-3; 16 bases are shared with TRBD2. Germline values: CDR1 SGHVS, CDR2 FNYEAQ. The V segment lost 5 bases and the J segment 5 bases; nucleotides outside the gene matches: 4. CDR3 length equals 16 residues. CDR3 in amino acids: CASSKGTSGRGDTQYF. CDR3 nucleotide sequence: TGTGCCAGCAGCAAAGGGACTAGCGGGAGGGGAGATACGCAGTATTTT. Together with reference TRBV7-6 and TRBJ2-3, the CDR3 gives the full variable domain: GAGVSQSPRYKVTKRGQDVALRCDPISGHVSLYWYRQALGQGPEFLTYFNYEAQQDKSGLPNDRFSAERPEGSISTLTIQRTEQRDSAMYRCASSKGTSGRGDTQYFGPGTRLTVL.

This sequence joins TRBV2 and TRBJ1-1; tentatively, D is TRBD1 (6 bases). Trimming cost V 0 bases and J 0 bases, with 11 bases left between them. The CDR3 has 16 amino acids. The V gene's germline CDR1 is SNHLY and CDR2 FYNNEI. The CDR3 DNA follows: TGTGCCAGCAGTGAAGCGCGGGGGCGCGTGAACACTGAAGCTTTCTTT. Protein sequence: CASSEARGRVNTEAFF.

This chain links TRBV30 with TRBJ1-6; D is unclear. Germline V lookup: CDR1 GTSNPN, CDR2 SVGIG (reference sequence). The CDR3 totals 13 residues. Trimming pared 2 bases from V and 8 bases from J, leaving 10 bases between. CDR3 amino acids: CAWSRGLDSPLHF. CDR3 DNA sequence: TGTGCCTGGAGTAGAGGGTTGGATTCACCCCTCCACTTT.

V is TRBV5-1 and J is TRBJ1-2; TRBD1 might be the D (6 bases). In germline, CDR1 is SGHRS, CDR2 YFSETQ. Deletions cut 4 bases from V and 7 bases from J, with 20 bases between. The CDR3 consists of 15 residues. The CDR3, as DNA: TGCGCCAGCAGCCCGCAACCGGGACAAAAGGGTGGCTACACCTTC. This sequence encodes CASSPQPGQKGGYTF.

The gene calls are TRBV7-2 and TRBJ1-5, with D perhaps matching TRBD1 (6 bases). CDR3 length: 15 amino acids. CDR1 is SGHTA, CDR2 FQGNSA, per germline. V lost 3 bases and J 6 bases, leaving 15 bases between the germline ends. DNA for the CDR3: TGTGCCAGCAGCTTCGGCGGCACGACAGGTCAGCCCCAGCATTTT. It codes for CASSFGGTTGQPQHF.

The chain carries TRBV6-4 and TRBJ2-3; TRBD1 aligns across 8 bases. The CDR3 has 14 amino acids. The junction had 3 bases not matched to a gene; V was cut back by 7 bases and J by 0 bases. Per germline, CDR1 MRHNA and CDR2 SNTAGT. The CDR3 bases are TGTGCCAGCATGGGACAGGAGAGCACAGATACGCAGTATTTT. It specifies CASMGQESTDTQYF.

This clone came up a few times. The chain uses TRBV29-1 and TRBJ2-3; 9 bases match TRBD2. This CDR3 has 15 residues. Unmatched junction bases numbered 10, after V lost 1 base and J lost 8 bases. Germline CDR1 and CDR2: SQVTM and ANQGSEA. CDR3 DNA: TGCAGCGTTGAAGGGGGGGATAGCGGGAGAGGTACGCAGTATTTT. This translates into CSVEGGDSGRGTQYF.

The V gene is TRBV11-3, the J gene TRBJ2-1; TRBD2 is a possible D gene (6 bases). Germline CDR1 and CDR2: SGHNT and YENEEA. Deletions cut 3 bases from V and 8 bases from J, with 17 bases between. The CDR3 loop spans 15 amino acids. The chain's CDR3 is CASSFTSLGLDEQFF. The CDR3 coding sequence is TGTGCCAGCAGCTTTACTAGCCTCGGGTTGGATGAGCAGTTCTTC.

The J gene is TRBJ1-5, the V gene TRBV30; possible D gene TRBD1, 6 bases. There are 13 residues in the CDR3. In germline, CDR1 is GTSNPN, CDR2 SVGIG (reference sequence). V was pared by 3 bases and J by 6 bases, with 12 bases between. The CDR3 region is CAWSEQGSQPQHF. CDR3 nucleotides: TGTGCCTGGAGCGAACAGGGTTCTCAGCCCCAGCATTTT. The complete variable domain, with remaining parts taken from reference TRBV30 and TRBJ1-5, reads SQTIHQWPATLVQPVGSPLSLECTVEGTSNPNLYWYRQAAGRGLQLLFYSVGIGQISSEVPQNLSASRPQDRQFILSSKKLLLSDSGFYLCAWSEQGSQPQHFGDGTRLSIL.

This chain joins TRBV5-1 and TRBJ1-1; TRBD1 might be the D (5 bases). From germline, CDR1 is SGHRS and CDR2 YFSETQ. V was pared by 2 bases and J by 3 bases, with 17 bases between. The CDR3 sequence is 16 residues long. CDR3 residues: CASSFGALRVDTEAFF. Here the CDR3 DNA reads TGCGCCAGCAGCTTTGGGGCCCTCAGGGTTGACACTGAAGCTTTCTTT.

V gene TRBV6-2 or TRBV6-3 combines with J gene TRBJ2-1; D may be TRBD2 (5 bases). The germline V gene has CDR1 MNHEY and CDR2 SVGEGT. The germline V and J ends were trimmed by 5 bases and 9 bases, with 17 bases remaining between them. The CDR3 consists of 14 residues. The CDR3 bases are TGTGCCAGCAGTGATTCGCCGAGGGTGGGTGAGCAGTTCTTC. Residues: CASSDSPRVGEQFF.

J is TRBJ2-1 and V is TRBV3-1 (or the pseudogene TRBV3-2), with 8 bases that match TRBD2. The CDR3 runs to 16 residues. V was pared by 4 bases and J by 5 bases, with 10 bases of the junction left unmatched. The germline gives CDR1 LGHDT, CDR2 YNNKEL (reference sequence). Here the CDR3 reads CASSRLQRGPNNEQFF. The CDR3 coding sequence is TGTGCCAGCAGCCGCCTCCAGCGGGGGCCGAACAATGAGCAGTTCTTC.

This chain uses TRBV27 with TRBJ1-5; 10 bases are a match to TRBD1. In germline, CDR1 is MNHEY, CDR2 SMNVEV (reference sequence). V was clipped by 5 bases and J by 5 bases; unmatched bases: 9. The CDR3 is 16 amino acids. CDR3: CASSPWDRGTHQPQHF. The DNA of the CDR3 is TGTGCCAGCAGTCCGTGGGACAGGGGCACTCATCAGCCCCAGCATTTT.

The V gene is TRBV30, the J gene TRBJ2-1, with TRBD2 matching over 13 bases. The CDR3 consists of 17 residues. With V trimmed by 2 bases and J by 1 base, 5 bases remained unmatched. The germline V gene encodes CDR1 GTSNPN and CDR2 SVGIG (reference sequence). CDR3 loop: CAWSSGLAGESYNEQFF. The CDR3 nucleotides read TGTGCCTGGAGTAGCGGACTAGCGGGAGAGTCCTACAATGAGCAGTTCTTC.

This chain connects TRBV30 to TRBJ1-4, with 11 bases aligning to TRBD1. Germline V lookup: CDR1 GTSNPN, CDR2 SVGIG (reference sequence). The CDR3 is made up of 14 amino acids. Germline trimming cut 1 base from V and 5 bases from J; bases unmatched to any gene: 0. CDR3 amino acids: CAWSGDRGNEKLFF. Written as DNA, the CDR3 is TGTGCCTGGAGTGGGGACAGGGGGAATGAAAAACTGTTTTTT.

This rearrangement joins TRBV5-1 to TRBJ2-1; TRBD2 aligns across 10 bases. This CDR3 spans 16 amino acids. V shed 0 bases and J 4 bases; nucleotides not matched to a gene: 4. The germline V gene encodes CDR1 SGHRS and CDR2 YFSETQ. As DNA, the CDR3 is TGCGCCAGCAGCTTGGTTCCAGCGGGAGGGTACAATGAGCAGTTCTTC. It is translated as CASSLVPAGGYNEQFF.

CDR3 DNA: TGTGCCACCAGCAGATCCCGGACTAGCGGGGACGGCGAGACCCAGTACTTC. Translating it yields CATSRSRTSGDGETQYF. The chain employs TRBV15 and TRBJ2-5; 12 nucleotides agree with TRBD2. V lost 2 bases, J lost 5 bases, and 9 bases stayed unmatched. The germline gives CDR1 LNHNV, CDR2 YYDKDF (reference sequence). CDR3 length equals 17 residues.

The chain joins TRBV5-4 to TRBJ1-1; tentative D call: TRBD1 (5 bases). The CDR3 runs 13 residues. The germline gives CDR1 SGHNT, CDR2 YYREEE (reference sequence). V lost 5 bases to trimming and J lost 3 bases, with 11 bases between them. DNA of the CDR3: TGTGCCAGCAGATACGACAGACACACTGAAGCTTTCTTT. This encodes CASRYDRHTEAFF. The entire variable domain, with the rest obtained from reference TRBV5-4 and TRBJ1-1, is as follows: ETGVTQSPTHLIKTRGQQVTLRCSSQSGHNTVSWYQQALGQGPQFIFQYYREEENGRGNFPPRFSGLQFPNYSSELNVNALELDDSALYLCASRYDRHTEAFFGQGTRLTVV.

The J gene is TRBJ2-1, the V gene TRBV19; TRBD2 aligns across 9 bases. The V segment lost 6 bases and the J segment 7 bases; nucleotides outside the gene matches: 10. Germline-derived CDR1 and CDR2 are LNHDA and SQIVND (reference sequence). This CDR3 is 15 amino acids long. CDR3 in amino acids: CASSLGAGGLNEQFF. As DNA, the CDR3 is TGTGCCAGTAGCCTCGGGGCGGGGGGGCTTAATGAGCAGTTCTTC.

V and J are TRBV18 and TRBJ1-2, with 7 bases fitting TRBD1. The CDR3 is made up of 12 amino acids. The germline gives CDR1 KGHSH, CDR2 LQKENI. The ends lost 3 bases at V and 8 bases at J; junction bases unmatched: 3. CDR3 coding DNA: TGTGCCAGCTCACCCGACAGGGACGGCTACACCTTC. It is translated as CASSPDRDGYTF.

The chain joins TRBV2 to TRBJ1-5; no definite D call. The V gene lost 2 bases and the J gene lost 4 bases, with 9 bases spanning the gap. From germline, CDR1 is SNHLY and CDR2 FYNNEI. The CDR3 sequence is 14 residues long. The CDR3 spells CASSETYQNQPQHF. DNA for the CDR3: TGTGCCAGCAGTGAAACGTACCAGAATCAGCCCCAGCATTTT.